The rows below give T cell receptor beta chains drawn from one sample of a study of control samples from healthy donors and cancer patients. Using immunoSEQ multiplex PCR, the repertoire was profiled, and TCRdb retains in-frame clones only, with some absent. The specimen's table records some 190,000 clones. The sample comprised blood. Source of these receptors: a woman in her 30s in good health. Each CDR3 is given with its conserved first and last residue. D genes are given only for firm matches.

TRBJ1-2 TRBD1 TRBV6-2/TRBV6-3 CASSYSSRDRGRGYTF TGTGCCAGCAGTTACTCGTCCCGGGACAGGGGAAGGGGCTACACCTTC
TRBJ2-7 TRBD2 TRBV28 CASSLTAGGDYEQYF TGTGCCAGCAGTTTAACGGCGGGGGGCGATTACGAGCAGTACTTC
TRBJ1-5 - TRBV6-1 CASSERGKGNQPQHF TGTGCCAGCAGTGAAAGAGGAAAAGGCAATCAGCCCCAGCATTTT
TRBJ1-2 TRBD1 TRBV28 CASSRGQSPYGYTF TGTGCCAGCAGCCGGGGACAGTCTCCTTATGGCTACACCTTC
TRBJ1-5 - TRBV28 CASSSGTRRNQPQHF TGTGCCAGCAGTTCGGGGACAAGGCGGAATCAGCCCCAGCATTTT
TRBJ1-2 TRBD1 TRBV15 CATRRQGSDGYTF TGTGCCACCCGACGACAGGGGAGCGATGGCTACACCTTC
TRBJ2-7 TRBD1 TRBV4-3 CASSQDWAQGAYEQYF TGCGCCAGCAGCCAAGATTGGGCCCAGGGGGCCTACGAGCAGTACTTC
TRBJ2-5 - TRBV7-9 CASSRLGAGPQETQYF TGTGCCAGCAGCCGACTCGGGGCAGGCCCCCAAGAGACCCAGTACTTC
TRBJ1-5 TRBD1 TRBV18 CASSPSQGGTQPQHF TGTGCCAGCTCACCGTCACAGGGGGGCACTCAGCCCCAGCATTTT
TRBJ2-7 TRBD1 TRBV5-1 CASSGGTGGAIGEQYF TGCGCCAGCAGCGGCGGGACAGGGGGCGCGATCGGCGAGCAGTACTTC
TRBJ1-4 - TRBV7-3 CASSLEGPGPNEKLFF TGTGCCAGCAGCTTAGAAGGGCCCGGGCCTAATGAAAAACTGTTTTTT